The following is a TCR beta chain sequence with its context. Antigen unknown. The source of the sample is a study of T cell responses to AZD1222 COVID-19 vaccine. Study-wide background: The analysis combined second doses at about 4 or about 12 weeks. Study-wide results and caveats: No day 14 peak samples; only post-peak repertoires were characterized. The reported proportion of spike-specific TCRs targeting unmutated variant regions was nearly half. There were mostly white British donors and more females than males, and clonal diversity was possibly underestimated.

Method: immunoSEQ multiplex PCR; TCRdb's copy keeps in-frame clones and lacks some. The table shows about 180,000 clones, with roughly nine tenths occurring only once. The J segment lost 4 bases and the V segment lost 3 bases, leaving 4 bases of the junction unmatched. Germline loops: CDR1 MDHEN, CDR2 SYDVKM. The CDR3 has 15 amino acids. The chain employs TRBV28 and TRBJ2-1; 9 bases are shared with TRBD2. The receptor was derived from an adult in good health. The source was peripheral blood, collected on day 0 of AZD1222 vaccination. The CDR3 DNA reads as TGTGCCAGCAGTTTCTCTGGACTAGCGTACAATGAGCAGTTCTTC. Translation: CASSFSGLAYNEQFF. Full variable domain (remainder filled in from reference TRBV28 and TRBJ2-1): DVKVTQSSRYLVKRTGEKVFLECVQDMDHENMFWYRQDPGLGLRLIYFSYDVKMKEKGDIPEGYSVSREKKERFSLILESASTNQTSMYLCASSFSGLAYNEQFFGPGTRLTVL.